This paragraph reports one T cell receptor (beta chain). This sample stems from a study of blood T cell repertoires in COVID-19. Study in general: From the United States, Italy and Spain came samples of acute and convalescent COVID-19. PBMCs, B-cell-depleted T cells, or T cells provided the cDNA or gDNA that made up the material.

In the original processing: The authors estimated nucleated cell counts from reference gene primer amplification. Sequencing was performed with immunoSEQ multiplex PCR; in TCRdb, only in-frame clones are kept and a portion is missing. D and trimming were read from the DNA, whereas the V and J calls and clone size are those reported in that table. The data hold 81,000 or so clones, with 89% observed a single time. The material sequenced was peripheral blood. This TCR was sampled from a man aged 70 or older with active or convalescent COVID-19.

CDR3 sequence reads: CASRSGTGVSGANVLTF. CDR3 DNA sequence: TGTGCCAGCAGGTCCGGGACAGGGGTCTCTGGGGCCAACGTCCTGACTTTC. The J gene is TRBJ2-6, the V gene TRBV2; TRBD1 matches 10 bases. CDR1 is SNHLY, CDR2 FYNNEI, per germline. V lost 6 bases to trimming and J lost 0 bases; unmatched junction nucleotides: 5. The CDR3 is 17 amino acids.